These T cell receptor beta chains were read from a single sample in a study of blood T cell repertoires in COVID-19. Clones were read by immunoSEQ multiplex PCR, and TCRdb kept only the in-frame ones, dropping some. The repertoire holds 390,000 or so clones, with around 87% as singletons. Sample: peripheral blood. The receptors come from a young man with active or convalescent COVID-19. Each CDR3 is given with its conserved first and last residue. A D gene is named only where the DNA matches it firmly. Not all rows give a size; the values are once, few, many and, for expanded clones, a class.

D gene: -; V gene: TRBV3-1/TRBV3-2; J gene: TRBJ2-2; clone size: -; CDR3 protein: CASSLGPAELFF; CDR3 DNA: TGTGCCAGCAGCCTGGGGCCCGCGGAGCTGTTTTTT
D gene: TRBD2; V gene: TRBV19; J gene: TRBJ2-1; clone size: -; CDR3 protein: CASMRGGGDEQFF; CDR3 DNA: TGTGCCAGTATGCGAGGCGGGGGGGACGAGCAGTTCTTC
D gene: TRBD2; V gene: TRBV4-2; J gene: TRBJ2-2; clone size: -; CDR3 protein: CASSYSGKNTGELFF; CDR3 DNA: TGTGCCAGCAGCTACAGCGGGAAGAACACCGGGGAGCTGTTTTTT
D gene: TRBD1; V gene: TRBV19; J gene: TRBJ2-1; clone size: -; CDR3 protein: CASTPLRGSSDEQFF; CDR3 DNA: TGTGCCAGTACCCCACTCAGGGGGAGTAGCGATGAGCAGTTCTTC
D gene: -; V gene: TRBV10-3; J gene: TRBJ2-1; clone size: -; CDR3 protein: CAISGKVTNNEQFF; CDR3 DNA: TGTGCCATCAGTGGGAAGGTTACTAACAATGAGCAGTTCTTC
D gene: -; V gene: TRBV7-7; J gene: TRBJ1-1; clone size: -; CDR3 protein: CASSLEPGHLTEAFF; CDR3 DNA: TGTGCTAGCAGCTTAGAACCGGGACACCTCACTGAAGCTTTCTTT
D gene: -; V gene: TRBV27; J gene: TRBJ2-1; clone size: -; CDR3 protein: CASTPGGPYNEQFF; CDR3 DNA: TGTGCCAGCACCCCAGGGGGGCCCTACAATGAGCAGTTCTTC
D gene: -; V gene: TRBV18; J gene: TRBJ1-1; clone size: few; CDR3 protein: CASSPPGASSAFF; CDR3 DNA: TGTGCCAGCTCACCACCAGGGGCCTCCTCCGCTTTCTTT
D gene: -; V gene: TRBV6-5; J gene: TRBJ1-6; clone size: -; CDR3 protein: CASSRPRDSPLHF; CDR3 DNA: TGTGCCAGCAGTCGACCGAGGGATTCACCCCTCCACTTT
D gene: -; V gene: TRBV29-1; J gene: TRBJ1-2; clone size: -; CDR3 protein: CSTDSNYGYTF; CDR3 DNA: TGCAGCACCGACAGCAACTATGGCTACACCTTC
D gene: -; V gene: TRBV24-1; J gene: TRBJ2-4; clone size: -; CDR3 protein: CATSDRKEGAGNIQYF; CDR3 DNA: TGTGCCACCAGTGACCGTAAGGAGGGGGCTGGAAACATTCAGTACTTC
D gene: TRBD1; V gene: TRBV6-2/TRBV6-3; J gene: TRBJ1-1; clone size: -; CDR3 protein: CASSGNRGLTEAFF; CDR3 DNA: TGTGCCAGCAGCGGGAACAGGGGACTCACTGAAGCTTTCTTT
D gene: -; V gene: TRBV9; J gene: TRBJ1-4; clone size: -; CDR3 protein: CASSARPSTNEKLFF; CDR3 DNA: TGTGCCAGCAGCGCGCGCCCCTCAACTAATGAAAAACTGTTTTTT
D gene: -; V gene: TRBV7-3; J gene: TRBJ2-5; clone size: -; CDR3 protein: CASSLTVGDQETQYF; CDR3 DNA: TGTGCCAGCAGCTTAACAGTGGGAGACCAAGAGACCCAGTACTTC
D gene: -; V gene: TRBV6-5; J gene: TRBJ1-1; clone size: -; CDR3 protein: CASLGGTRTEAFF; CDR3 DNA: TGTGCCAGCCTAGGGGGAACGAGGACTGAAGCTTTCTTT
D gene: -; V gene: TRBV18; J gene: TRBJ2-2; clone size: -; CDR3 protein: CASSRQQGDTGELFF; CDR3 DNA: TGTGCCAGCTCCCGCCAACAGGGAGACACCGGGGAGCTGTTTTTT
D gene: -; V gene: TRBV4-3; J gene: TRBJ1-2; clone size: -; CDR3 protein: CASSPSSIADHYGYTF; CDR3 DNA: TGCGCCAGCAGCCCCAGTAGCATAGCGGACCACTATGGCTACACCTTC
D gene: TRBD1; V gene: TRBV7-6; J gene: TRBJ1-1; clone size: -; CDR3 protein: CASSPGTGVTEAFF; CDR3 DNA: TGTGCCAGCAGCCCCGGGACAGGGGTTACTGAAGCTTTCTTT
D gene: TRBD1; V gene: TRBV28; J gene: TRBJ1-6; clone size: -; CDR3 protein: CASRDRGTPLHF; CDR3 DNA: TGTGCCAGCAGGGACAGGGGCACACCCCTCCACTTT
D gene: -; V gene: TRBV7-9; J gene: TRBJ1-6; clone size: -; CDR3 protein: CASSLVGVGGSRSPLHF; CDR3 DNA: TGTGCCAGCAGCTTAGTAGGGGTGGGGGGAAGCAGGTCACCCCTCCACTTT
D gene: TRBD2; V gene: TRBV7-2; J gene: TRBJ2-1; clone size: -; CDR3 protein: CASRVIAGVGHEQFF; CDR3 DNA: TGTGCCAGCAGGGTAATAGCGGGAGTAGGACATGAGCAGTTCTTC
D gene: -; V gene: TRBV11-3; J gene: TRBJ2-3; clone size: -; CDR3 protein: CASSLAAASTDTQYF; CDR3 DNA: TGTGCCAGCAGCTTAGCGGCGGCTAGCACAGATACGCAGTATTTT
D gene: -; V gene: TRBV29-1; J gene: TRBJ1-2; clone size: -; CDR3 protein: CSVLPEGFSYGYTF; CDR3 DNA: TGCAGCGTTCTTCCGGAGGGGTTCAGCTATGGCTACACCTTC
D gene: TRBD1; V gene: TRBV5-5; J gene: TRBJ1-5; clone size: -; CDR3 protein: CASSFQSDRGYQPQHF; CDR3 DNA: TGTGCCAGCAGCTTCCAATCGGACAGGGGATATCAGCCCCAGCATTTT
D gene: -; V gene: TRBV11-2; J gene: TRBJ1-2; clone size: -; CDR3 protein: CASSLGGLGNYGYTF; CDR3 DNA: TGTGCCAGCAGCTTAGGCGGACTGGGGAACTATGGCTACACCTTC
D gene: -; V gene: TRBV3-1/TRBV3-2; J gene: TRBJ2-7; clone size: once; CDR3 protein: CASSQPTGTYEQYF; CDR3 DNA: TGTGCCAGCAGCCAGCCGACGGGTACCTACGAGCAGTACTTC
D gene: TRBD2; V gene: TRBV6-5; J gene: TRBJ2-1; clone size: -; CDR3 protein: CANSLAGVTNEQFF; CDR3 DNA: TGTGCCAACAGTCTAGCGGGAGTAACAAATGAGCAGTTCTTC
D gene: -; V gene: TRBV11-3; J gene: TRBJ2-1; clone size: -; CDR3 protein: CASSSRVSSYNEQFF; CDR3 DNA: TGTGCCAGCAGCTCGAGGGTTAGCTCCTACAATGAGCAGTTCTTC
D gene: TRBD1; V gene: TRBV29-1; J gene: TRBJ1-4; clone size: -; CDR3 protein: CSVGTGDEKLFF; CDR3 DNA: TGCAGCGTCGGGACAGGGGATGAAAAACTGTTTTTT
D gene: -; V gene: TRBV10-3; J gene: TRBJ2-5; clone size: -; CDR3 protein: CAISESYKPMVAGETQYF; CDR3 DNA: TGTGCCATCAGTGAGTCGTACAAGCCCATGGTGGCGGGAGAGACCCAGTACTTC
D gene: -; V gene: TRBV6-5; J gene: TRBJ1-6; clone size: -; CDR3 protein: CASSYSSQDRSPLHF; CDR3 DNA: TGTGCCAGCAGTTACTCTTCACAGGACCGTTCACCCCTCCACTTT
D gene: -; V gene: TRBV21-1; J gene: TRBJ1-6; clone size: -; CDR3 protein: CASSKRTGKHNSPLHF; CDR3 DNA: TGTGCCAGCAGCAAACGGACAGGGAAACATAATTCACCCCTCCACTTT
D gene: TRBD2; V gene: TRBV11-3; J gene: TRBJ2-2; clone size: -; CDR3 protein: CASSLALGTSGANTGELFF; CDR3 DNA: TGTGCCAGCAGCTTAGCACTTGGGACTAGCGGCGCGAACACCGGGGAGCTGTTTTTT
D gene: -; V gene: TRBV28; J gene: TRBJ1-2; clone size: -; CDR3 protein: CASTNRVYGYTF; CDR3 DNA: TGTGCCAGCACCAATCGGGTTTATGGCTACACCTTC
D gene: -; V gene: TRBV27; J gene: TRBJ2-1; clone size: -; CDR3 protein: CASSSRRPYNEQFF; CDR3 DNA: TGTGCCAGCAGTTCGCGGAGACCCTACAATGAGCAGTTCTTC
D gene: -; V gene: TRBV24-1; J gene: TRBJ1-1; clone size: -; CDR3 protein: CATSSGAITEAFF; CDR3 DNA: TGTGCCACCAGTTCAGGGGCAATAACTGAAGCTTTCTTT
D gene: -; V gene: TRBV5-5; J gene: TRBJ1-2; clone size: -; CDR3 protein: CASSLVQGGYGYTF; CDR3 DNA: TGTGCCAGCAGTTTGGTTCAGGGCGGCTATGGCTACACCTTC
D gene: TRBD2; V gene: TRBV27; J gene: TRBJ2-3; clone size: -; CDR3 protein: CASRSGGSTDTQYF; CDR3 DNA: TGTGCCAGCAGGTCGGGGGGGAGCACAGATACGCAGTATTTT